This is a list of T cell receptor beta chains from one sample in a study of T cells expressing NK-cell markers. TCRdb re-analyzed the 5' RACE reads; it lists each CDR3 protein once, without DNA. The table lists hundreds of thousands of distinct CDR3 sequences, with less than 4.5% in the top ten. The sequencing sample was made of blood T cells: a sorted CD56 or NKG2C T cell subset, CD4+ or CD8+ T cells, or bulk PBMC T cells (not recorded which). These TCRs come from a man younger than 30 in good health. Each CDR3 is given with its conserved first and last residue.

j_call v_call cdr3_length cdr3_aa
TRBJ2-3 TRBV20-1 15 CSAHGTSSSTDTQYF
TRBJ2-5 TRBV12-3/TRBV12-4 17 CASSLGTRGAGKETQYF
TRBJ2-7 TRBV7-2 15 CASSLVTSGRYEQYF
TRBJ1-3 TRBV7-2 14 CASSPMEAPGTIYF
TRBJ2-7 TRBV29-1 13 CSVIGLSSYEQYF
TRBJ1-3 TRBV12-3/TRBV12-4 14 CASNPDPGGNTIYF
TRBJ2-7 TRBV20-1 15 CSARDLGTGPLEQYF
TRBJ2-4 TRBV6-1 13 CASDGQPENIQYF
TRBJ1-2 TRBV9 16 CASSSRAGGRHYGYTF
TRBJ2-5 TRBV27 15 CASSTLAGIQETQYF
TRBJ2-2 TRBV4-3 15 CASSRRQGNTGELFF
TRBJ1-5 TRBV27 15 CASRTTREENQPQHF
TRBJ2-5 TRBV11-3 12 CASSLDLQTQYF
TRBJ2-1 TRBV20-1 17 CSASFSRTSGFYNEQFF
TRBJ2-3 TRBV5-1 15 CASSLGDSSTDTQYF
TRBJ2-3 TRBV7-8 15 CASDMDSVTSDTQYF
TRBJ2-1 TRBV11-3 15 CASSLGRLADNEQFF
TRBJ2-1 TRBV10-3 16 CAISYSRTSGRHEQFF
TRBJ1-6 TRBV12-3/TRBV12-4 14 CASSLIGAGAPLHF
TRBJ1-3 TRBV6-1 14 CASSESPVGNTIYF
TRBJ2-1 TRBV12-3/TRBV12-4 13 CASSQARIDEQFF
TRBJ2-5 TRBV11-1 18 CASSLFDLRVPSRETQYF
TRBJ2-5 TRBV15 15 CATGQGWGLGETQYF
TRBJ2-1 TRBV6-1 17 CASSHLGGRASYNEQFF
TRBJ2-2 TRBV4-2 15 CASSQTDRGPGELFF
TRBJ1-4 TRBV6-5 15 CASSYSPATNEKLFF
TRBJ1-1 TRBV4-1 18 CASSPLFSVPLMNTEAFF
TRBJ2-1 TRBV20-1 13 CSARGRGDNEQFF
TRBJ2-2 TRBV3-1 16 CASSQENRVGTGELFF
TRBJ2-2 TRBV6-5 13 CASRSYNTGELFF
TRBJ2-7 TRBV12-3/TRBV12-4 14 CASSFVFANYEQYF
TRBJ2-5 TRBV20-1 16 CSARAYRGLDQETQYF
TRBJ2-3 TRBV7-6 15 CASSPREQSTDTQYF
TRBJ1-1 TRBV7-2 16 CASSEALPGVNTEAFF
TRBJ1-4 TRBV5-1 17 CASSNYMGETSLEKLFF
TRBJ2-4 TRBV27 17 CASSSDDRGFAKNIQYF
TRBJ2-6 TRBV11-2 20 CASSLEDTGVHFPGANVLTF
TRBJ2-1 TRBV12-3/TRBV12-4 15 CASSLRGTGRTKQFF
TRBJ2-2 TRBV6-1 17 CASSSPGLAEGTGELFF
TRBJ2-2 TRBV7-9 15 CASSFTAKLTGELFF
TRBJ2-1 TRBV7-9 13 CASYVVSGNEQFF